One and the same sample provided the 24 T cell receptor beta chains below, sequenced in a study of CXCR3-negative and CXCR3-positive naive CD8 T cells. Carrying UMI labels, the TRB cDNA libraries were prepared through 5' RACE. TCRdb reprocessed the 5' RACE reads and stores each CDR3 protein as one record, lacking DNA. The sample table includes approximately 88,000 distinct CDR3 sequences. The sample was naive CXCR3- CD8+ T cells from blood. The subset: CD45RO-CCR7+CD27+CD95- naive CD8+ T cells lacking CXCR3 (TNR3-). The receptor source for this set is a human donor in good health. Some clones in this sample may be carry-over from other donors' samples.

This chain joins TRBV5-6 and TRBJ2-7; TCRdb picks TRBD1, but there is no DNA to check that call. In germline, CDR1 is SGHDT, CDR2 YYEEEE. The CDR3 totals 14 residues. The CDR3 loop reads CASSPDGRSREQYF.

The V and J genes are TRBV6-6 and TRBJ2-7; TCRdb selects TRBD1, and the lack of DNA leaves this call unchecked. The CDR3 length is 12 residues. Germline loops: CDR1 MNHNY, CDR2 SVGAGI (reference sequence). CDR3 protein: CASSWTGHEQYF.

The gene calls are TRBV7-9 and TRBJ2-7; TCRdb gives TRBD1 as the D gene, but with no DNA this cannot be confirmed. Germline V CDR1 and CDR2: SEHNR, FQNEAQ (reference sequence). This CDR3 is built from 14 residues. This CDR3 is CASEYRDISYEQYF.

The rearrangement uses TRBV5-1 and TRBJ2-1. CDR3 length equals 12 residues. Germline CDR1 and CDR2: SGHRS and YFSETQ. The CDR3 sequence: CASSLVNNEQFF.

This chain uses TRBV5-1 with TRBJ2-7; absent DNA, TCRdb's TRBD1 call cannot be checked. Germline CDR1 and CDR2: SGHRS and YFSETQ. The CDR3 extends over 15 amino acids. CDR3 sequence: CASSLRQGNIHEQYF.

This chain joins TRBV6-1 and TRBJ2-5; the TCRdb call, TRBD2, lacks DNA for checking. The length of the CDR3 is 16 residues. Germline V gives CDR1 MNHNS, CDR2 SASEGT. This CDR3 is CASSELISGLQETQYF.

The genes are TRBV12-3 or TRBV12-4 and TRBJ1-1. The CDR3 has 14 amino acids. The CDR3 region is CASQNQEGNTEAFF.

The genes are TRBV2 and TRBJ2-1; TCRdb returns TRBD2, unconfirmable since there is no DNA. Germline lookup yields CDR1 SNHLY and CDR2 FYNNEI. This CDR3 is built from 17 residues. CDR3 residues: CASSPTLLAGGVNEQFF.

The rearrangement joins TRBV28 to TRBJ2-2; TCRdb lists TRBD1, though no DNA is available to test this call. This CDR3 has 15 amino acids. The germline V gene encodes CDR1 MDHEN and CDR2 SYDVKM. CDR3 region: CASILGTGTTGELFF.

CDR3 region: CATRQVVDTDTQYF. This chain connects TRBV12-3 or TRBV12-4 to TRBJ2-3; TCRdb designates TRBD1, a call that cannot be tested without DNA. The CDR3 consists of 14 residues.

The CDR3 sequence: CASSLAASSTYEQYF. The chain employs TRBV27 and TRBJ2-7. This CDR3 comprises 15 residues. Germline assignment: CDR1 MNHEY and CDR2 SMNVEV (reference sequence).

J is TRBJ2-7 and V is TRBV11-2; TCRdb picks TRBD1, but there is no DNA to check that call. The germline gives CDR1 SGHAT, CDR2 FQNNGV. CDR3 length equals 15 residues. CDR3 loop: CASSPRTGPSYEQYF. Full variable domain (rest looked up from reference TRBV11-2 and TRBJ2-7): EAGVAQSPRYKIIEKRQSVAFWCNPISGHATLYWYQQILGQGPKLLIQFQNNGVVDDSQLPKDRFSAERLKGVDSTLKIQPAKLEDSAVYLCASSPRTGPSYEQYFGPGTRLTVT.

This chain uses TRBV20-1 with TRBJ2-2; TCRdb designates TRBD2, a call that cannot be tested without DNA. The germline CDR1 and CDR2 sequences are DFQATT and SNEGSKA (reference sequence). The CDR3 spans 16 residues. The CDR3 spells CSARDSPGAGTGELFF.

This CDR3 is CAWSGAGTYEQYF. The chain combines TRBV30 with TRBJ2-7. The CDR3 consists of 13 residues. Germline-derived CDR1 and CDR2 are GTSNPN and SVGIG (reference sequence).

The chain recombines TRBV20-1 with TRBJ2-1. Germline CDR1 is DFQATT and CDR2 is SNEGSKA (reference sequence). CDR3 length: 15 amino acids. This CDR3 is CSARDSSLGIREQFF.

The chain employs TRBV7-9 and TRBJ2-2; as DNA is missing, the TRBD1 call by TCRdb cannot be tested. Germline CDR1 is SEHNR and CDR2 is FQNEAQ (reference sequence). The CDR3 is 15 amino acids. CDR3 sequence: CASSTSGRGPGELFF.

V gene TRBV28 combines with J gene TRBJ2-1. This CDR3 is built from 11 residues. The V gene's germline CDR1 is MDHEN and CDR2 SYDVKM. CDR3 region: CASSKVVEQFF.

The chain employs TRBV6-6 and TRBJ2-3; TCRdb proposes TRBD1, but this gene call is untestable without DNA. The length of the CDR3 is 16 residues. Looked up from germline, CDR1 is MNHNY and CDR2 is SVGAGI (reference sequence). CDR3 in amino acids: CASSYLDPDPHNTQYF.

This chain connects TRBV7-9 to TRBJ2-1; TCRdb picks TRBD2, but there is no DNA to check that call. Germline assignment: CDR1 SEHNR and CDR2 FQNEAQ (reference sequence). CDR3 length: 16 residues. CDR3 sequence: CASSPALGLASNEQFF.

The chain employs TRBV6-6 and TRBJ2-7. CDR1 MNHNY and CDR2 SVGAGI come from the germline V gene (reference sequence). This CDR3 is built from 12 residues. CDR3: CASSYATDEQYF.

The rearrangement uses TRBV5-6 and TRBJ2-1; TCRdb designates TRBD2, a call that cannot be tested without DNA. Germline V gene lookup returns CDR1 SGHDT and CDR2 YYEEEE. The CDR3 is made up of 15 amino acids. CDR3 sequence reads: CASSFGTPSYNEQFF.

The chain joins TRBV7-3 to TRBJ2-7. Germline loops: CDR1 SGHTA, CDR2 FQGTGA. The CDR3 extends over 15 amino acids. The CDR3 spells CASSLSRDATYEQYF.

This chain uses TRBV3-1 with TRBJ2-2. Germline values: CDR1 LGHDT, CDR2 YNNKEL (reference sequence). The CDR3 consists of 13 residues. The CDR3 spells CASGQPNTGELFF.

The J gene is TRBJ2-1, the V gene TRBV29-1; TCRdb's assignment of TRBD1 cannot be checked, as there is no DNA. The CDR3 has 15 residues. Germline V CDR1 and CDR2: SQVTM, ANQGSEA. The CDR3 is CSVSGPGSPIREQFF.